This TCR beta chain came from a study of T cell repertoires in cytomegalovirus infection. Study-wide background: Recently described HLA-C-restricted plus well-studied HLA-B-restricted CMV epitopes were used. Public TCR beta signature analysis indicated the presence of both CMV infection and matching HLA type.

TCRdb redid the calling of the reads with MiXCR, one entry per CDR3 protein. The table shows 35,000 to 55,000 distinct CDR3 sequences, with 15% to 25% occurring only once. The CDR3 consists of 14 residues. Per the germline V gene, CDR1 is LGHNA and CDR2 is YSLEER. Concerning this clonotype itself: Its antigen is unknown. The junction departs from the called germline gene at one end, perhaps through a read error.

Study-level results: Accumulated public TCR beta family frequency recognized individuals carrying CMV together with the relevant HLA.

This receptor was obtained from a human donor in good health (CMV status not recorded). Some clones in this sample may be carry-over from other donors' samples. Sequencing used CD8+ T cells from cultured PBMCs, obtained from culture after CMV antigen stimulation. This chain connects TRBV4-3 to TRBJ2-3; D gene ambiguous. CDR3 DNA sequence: TGCCCCAGCAGCCAGGAGACCGTGGCAGATATTCAGTATTTT. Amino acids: CPSSQETVADIQYF.